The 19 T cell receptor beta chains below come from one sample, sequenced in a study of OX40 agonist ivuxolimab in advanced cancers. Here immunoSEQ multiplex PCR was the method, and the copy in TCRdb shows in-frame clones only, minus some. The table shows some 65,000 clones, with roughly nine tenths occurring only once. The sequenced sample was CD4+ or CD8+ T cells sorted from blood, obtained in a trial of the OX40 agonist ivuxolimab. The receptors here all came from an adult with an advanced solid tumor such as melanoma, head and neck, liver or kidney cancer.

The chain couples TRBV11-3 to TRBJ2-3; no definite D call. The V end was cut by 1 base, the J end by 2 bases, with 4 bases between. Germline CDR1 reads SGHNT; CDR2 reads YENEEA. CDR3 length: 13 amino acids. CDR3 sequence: CASSLGHTDTQYF. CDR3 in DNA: TGTGCCAGCAGCTTAGGTCACACAGATACGCAGTATTTT.

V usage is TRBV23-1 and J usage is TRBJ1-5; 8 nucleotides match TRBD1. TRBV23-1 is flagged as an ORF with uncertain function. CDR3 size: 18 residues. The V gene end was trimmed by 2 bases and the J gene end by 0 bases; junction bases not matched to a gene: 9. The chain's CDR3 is CASSQRTGMRYSNQPQHF. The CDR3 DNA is TGCGCCAGCAGTCAAAGGACAGGGATGAGGTATAGCAATCAGCCCCAGCATTTT.

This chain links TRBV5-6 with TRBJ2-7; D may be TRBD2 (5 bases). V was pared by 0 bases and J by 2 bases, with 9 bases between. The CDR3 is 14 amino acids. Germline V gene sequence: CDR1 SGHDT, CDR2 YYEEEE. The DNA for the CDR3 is TGTGCCAGCAGCTTGGGTGGGAGCCCCTACGAGCAGTACTTC. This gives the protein CASSLGGSPYEQYF.

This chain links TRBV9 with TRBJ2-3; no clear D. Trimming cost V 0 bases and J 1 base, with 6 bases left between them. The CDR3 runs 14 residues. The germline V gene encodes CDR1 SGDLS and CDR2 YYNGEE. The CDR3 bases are TGTGCCAGCAGCGTAGATGGGGGCACAGATACGCAGTATTTT. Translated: CASSVDGGTDTQYF. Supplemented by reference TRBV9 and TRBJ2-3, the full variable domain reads DSGVTQTPKHLITATGQRVTLRCSPRSGDLSVYWYQQSLDQGLQFLIQYYNGEERAKGNILERFSAQQFPDLHSELNLSSLELGDSALYFCASSVDGGTDTQYFGPGTRLTVL.

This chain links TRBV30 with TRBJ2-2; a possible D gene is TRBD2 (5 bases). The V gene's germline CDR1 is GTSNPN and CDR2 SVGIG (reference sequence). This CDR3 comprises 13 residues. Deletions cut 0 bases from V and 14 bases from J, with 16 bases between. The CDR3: CAWSVLGVGDLFF. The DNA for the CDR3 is TGTGCCTGGAGTGTACTCGGGGTGGGTGACCTGTTTTTT.

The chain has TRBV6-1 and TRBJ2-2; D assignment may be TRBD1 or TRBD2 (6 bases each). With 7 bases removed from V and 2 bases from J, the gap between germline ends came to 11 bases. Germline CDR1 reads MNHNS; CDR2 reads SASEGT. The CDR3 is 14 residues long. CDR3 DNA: TGTGCCAGCATTCAGGGGACTAACACCGGGGAGCTGTTTTTT. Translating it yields CASIQGTNTGELFF.

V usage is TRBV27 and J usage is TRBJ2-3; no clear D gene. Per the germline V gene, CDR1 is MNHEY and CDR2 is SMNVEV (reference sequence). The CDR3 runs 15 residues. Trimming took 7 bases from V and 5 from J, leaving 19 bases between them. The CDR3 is CASTASSLRVDTQYF. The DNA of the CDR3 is TGTGCCAGCACGGCTAGTAGCCTTCGAGTAGATACGCAGTATTTT.

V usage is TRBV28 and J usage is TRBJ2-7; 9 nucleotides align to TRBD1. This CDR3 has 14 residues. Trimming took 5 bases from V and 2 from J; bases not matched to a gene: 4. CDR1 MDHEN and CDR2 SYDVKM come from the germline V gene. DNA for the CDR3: TGTGCCAGCAGTACTCGGGACAGGGCCTACGAGCAGTACTTC. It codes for CASSTRDRAYEQYF.

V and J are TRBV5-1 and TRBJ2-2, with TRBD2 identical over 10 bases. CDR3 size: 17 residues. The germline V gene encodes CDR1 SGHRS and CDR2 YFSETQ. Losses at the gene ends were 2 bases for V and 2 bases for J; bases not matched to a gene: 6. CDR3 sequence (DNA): TGCGCCAGCAGCTTAGTCTTAGCGGGAGGAAACACCGGGGAGCTGTTTTTT. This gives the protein CASSLVLAGGNTGELFF.

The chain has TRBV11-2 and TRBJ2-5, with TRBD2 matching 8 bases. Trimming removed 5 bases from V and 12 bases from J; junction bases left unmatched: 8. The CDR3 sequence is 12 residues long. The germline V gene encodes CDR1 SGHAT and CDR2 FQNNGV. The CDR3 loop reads CASSTRGGPKYF. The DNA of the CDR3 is TGTGCCAGCAGCACTCGGGGGGGCCCTAAGTACTTC.

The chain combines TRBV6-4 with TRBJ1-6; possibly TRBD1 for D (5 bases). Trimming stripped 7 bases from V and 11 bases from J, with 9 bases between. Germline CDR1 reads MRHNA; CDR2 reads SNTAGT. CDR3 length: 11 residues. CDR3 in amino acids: CASKGRAPLHF. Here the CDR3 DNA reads TGTGCCAGCAAGGGGAGGGCACCCCTCCACTTT.

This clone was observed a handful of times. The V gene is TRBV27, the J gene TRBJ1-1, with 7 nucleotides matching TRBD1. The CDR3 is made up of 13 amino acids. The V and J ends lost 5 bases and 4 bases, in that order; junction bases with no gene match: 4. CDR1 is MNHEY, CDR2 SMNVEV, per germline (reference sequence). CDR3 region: CASSTQGGTEAFF. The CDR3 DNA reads TGTGCCAGCAGTACCCAGGGGGGCACTGAAGCTTTCTTT.

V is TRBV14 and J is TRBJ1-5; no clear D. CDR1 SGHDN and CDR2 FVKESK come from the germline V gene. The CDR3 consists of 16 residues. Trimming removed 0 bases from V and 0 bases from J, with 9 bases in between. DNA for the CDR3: TGTGCCAGCAGCCAAGATGGGGATTATAGCAATCAGCCCCAGCATTTT. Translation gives CASSQDGDYSNQPQHF.

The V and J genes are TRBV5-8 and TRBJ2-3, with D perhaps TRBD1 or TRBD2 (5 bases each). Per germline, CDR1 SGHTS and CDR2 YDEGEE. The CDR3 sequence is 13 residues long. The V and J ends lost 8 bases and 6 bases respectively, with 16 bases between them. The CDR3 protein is CASLQDSGDTQYF. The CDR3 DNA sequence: TGTGCCAGTCTACAGGACTCCGGCGATACGCAGTATTTT.

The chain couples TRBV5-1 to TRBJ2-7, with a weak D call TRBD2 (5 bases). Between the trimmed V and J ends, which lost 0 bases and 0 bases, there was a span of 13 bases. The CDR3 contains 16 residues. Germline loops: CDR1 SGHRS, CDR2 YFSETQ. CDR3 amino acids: CASSLEGQTNSYEQYF. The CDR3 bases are TGCGCCAGCAGCTTGGAGGGCCAGACTAACTCCTACGAGCAGTACTTC.

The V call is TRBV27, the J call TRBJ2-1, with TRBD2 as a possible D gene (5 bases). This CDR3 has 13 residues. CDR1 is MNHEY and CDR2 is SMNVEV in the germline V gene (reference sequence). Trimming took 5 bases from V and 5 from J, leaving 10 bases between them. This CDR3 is CASSGSADNEQFF. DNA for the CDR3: TGTGCCAGCAGTGGATCAGCGGACAATGAGCAGTTCTTC.

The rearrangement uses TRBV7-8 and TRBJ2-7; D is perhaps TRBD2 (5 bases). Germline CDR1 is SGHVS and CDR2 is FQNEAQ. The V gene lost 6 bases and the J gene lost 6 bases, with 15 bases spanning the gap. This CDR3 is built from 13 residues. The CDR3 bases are TGTGCCAGCAGTCCCTATGGAGGACCCGAGCAGTACTTC. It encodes CASSPYGGPEQYF.

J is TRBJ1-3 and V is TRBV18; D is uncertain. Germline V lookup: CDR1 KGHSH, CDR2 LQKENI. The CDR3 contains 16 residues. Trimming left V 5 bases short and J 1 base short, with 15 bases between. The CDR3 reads CASSASLAISGNTIYF. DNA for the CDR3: TGTGCCAGCTCAGCCTCCCTTGCGATTTCTGGAAACACCATATATTTT.

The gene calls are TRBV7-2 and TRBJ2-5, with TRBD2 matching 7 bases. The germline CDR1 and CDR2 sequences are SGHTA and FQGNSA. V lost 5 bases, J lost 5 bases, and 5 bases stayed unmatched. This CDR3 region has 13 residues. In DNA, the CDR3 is TGTGCCAGCAGCCTCAACGGGGGGGAGACCCAGTACTTC. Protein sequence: CASSLNGGETQYF.